The 10 T cell receptor beta chains reported below all come from one sample, sequenced in a study of OX40 agonist ivuxolimab in advanced cancers. Generated by immunoSEQ multiplex PCR, the TCRdb table keeps only in-frame clones and is missing some. There are tens of thousands of clones in the sample; around 90% occur only once, and about 3.2% lies in the top ten. The sequencing here drew on CD4+ or CD8+ T cells sorted from blood, taken in a trial of the OX40 agonist ivuxolimab. These receptors all stem from an adult with an advanced solid tumor such as melanoma, head and neck, liver or kidney cancer.

This clone was recorded once. This chain links TRBV9 with TRBJ2-3; 13 bases map to TRBD2. CDR1 is SGDLS, CDR2 YYNGEE, per germline. The CDR3 is 15 residues long. Germline trimming cut 4 bases from V and 14 bases from J; bases unmatched to any gene: 13. The CDR3, as DNA: TGTGCCAGCAGCCTCGGACTAGCGGGGGTCGGGGGGCTGTATTTT. It codes for CASSLGLAGVGGLYF.

The chain employs TRBV7-1 and TRBJ2-1, with a possible D match to TRBD2 (8 bases). TRBV7-1 is identified as an open reading frame with a role that is uncertain. V was pared by 6 bases and J by 6 bases, with 21 bases between. The CDR3 extends over 16 amino acids. Here the CDR3 DNA reads TGTGCCAGCAGGACAGGGACGGCGGGAGGAAGCAATGAGCAGTTCTTC. It yields the protein CASRTGTAGGSNEQFF.

The gene calls are TRBV6-6 and TRBJ1-6; unclear D gene. Germline V gene lookup returns CDR1 MNHNY and CDR2 SVGAGI (reference sequence). The CDR3 covers 13 residues. Between the trimmed V and J ends, which lost 6 bases and 10 bases, there was a span of 13 bases. The CDR3 DNA reads TGTGCCAGCAGCCCAACCGAGGCGTCACCCCTCCACTTT. Translated: CASSPTEASPLHF.

Relative to its sample, this clone is medium-sized. J is TRBJ2-4 and V is TRBV4-3; D gene unclear. Germline CDR1 is LGHNA and CDR2 is YSLEER. The CDR3 is 13 residues long. V dropped 5 bases and J dropped 5 bases, with 10 bases sitting between them. The CDR3 region has the DNA TGCGCCAGCAGCAAATCATCAGAAAACATTCAGTACTTC. Amino acid sequence: CASSKSSENIQYF.

The J gene is TRBJ2-7, the V gene TRBV7-3; D is possibly TRBD1 or TRBD2 (6 bases each). V gave up 4 bases and J gave up 2 bases, with 12 bases separating them. CDR3 length: 14 amino acids. From germline, CDR1 is SGHTA and CDR2 FQGTGA. Here the CDR3 DNA reads TGTGCCAGCAGCTCCCGAGGGGGGCCCTACGAGCAGTACTTC. Encoded protein: CASSSRGGPYEQYF.

The chain recombines TRBV11-2 with TRBJ2-3; D ambiguous. Trimming cost V 0 bases and J 0 bases, with 7 bases left between them. The CDR3 sequence is 15 residues long. In germline, CDR1 is SGHAT, CDR2 FQNNGV. The CDR3 loop reads CASSLERVSTDTQYF. CDR3 DNA sequence: TGTGCCAGCAGCTTAGAAAGGGTTAGCACAGATACGCAGTATTTT.

The V call is TRBV7-9, the J call TRBJ2-1; no definite D call. Germline V gene sequence: CDR1 SEHNR, CDR2 FQNEAQ (reference sequence). The CDR3 loop spans 15 amino acids. The V and J ends lost 1 base and 7 bases respectively, with 14 bases between them. The CDR3 DNA follows: TGTGCCAGCAGCTTAGGGCAGCGCAACCTTAATGAGCAGTTCTTC. Its protein product is CASSLGQRNLNEQFF. Full variable domain (missing parts from reference TRBV7-9 and TRBJ2-1): DTGVSQNPRHKITKRGQNVTFRCDPISEHNRLYWYRQTLGQGPEFLTYFQNEAQLEKSRLLSDRFSAERPKGSFSTLEIQRTEQGDSAMYLCASSLGQRNLNEQFFGPGTRLTVL.

J is TRBJ1-2 and V is TRBV6-5, with TRBD1 matching over 8 bases. J gave up 2 bases and V 10 bases, and 9 bases lay outside the gene matches. The CDR3 consists of 14 residues. Germline V gives CDR1 MNHEY, CDR2 SVGAGI. The CDR3 DNA is TGTGCCACCAAACGGACAGGGACCAACTATGGCTACACCTTC. It is translated as CATKRTGTNYGYTF.

This chain connects TRBV10-3 to TRBJ2-3, with 11 bases identical to TRBD2. The CDR3 contains 16 residues. The V gene end was trimmed by 6 bases and the J gene end by 6 bases; junction bases not matched to a gene: 11. The V gene's germline CDR1 is ENHRY and CDR2 SYGVKD. CDR3 sequence reads: CAIRGGLAGGEDTQYF. CDR3 DNA: TGTGCCATCAGGGGTGGGCTAGCGGGGGGCGAGGATACGCAGTATTTT.

The genes are TRBV7-9 and TRBJ1-1; D call uncertain. The CDR3 totals 14 residues. V was clipped by 6 bases and J by 1 base, with 12 bases between them. In germline, CDR1 is SEHNR, CDR2 FQNEAQ (reference sequence). CDR3 in DNA: TGTGCCAGCAGGGAGCGGGGAGGGAACACTGAAGCTTTCTTT. The encoded protein is CASRERGGNTEAFF.